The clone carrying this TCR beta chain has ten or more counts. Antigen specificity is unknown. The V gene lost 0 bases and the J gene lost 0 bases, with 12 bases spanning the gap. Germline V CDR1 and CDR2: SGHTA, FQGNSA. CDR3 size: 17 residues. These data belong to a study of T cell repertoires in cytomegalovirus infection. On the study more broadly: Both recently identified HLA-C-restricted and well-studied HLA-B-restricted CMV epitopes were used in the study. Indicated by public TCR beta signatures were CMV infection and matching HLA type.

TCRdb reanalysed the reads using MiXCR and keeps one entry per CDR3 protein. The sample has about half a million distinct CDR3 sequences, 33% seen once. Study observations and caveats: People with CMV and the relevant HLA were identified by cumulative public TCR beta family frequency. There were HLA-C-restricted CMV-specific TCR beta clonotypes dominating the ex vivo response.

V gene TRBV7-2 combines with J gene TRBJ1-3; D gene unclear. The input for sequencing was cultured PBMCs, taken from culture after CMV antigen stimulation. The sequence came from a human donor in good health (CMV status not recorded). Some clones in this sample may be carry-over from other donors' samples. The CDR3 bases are TGTGCCAGCAGCTTAGCCCGCTCTTCACCCTCTGGAAACACCATATATTTT. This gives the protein CASSLARSSPSGNTIYF.